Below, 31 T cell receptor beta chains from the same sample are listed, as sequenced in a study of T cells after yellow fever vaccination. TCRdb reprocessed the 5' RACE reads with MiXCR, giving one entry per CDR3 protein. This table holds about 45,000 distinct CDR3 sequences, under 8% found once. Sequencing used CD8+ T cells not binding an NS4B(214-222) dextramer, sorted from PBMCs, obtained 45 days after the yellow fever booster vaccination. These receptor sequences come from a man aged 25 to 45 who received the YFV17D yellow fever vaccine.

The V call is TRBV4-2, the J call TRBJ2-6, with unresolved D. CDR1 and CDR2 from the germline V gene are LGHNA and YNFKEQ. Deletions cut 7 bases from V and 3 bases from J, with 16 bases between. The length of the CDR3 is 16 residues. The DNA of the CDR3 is TGTGCCAGCACCTCAAGTAATCTCCTTGGGGCCAACGTCCTGACTTTC. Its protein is CASTSSNLLGANVLTF.

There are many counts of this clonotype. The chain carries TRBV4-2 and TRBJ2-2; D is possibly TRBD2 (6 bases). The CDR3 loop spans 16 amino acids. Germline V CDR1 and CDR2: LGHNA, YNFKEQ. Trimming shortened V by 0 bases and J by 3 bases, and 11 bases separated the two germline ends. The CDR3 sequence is CASSQEWRVDTGELFF. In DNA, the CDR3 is TGTGCCAGCAGCCAAGAATGGAGGGTGGACACCGGGGAGCTGTTTTTT.

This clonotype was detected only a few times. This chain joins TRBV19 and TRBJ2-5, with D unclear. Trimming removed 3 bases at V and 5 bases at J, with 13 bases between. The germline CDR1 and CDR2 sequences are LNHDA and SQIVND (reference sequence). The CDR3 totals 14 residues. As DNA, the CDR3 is TGTGCCAGTAGTATCTTGGCAGTGTCGGAGACCCAGTACTTC. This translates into CASSILAVSETQYF. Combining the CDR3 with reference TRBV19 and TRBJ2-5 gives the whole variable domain DGGITQSPKYLFRKEGQNVTLSCEQNLNHDAMYWYRQDPGQGLRLIYYSQIVNDFQKGDIAEGYSVSREKKESFPLTVTSAQKNPTAFYLCASSILAVSETQYFGPGTRLLVL.

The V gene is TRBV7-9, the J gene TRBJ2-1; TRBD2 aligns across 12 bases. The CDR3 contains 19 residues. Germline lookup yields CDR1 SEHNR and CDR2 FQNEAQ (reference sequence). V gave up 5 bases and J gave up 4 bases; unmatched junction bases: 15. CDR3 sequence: CASSIPAGLAGGEYNEQFF. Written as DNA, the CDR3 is TGTGCCAGCAGCATCCCAGCCGGGCTAGCGGGAGGGGAGTACAATGAGCAGTTCTTC.

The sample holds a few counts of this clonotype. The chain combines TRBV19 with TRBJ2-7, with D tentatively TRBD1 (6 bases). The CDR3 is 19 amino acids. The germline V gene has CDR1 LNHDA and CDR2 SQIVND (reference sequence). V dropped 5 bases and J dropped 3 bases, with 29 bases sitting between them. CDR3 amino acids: CASSSRGGGEGSWLYEQYF. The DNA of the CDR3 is TGTGCCAGTAGTTCCCGAGGGGGTGGAGAGGGATCTTGGCTCTACGAGCAGTACTTC.

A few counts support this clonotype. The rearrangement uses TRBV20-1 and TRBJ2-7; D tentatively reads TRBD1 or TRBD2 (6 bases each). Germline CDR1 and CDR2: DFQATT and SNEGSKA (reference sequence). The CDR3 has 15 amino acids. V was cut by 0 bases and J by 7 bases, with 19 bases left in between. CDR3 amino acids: CSARDNAGGAGEQYF. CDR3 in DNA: TGCAGTGCTAGAGATAACGCCGGGGGCGCGGGGGAGCAGTACTTC.

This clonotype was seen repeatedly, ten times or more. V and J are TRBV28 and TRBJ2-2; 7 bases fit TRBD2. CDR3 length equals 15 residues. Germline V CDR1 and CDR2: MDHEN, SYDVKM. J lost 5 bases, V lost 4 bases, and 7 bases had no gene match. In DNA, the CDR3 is TGTGCCAGCAGTTACCGGACTAGAAAGACCGGGGAGCTGTTTTTT. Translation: CASSYRTRKTGELFF.

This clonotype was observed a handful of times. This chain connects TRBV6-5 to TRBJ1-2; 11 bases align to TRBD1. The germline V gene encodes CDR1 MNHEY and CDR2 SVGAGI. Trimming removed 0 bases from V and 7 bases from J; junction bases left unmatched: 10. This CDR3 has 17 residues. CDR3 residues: CASSYSEGDRGRSGYTF. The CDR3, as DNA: TGTGCCAGCAGTTACTCGGAAGGGGACAGGGGGAGGAGTGGCTACACCTTC.

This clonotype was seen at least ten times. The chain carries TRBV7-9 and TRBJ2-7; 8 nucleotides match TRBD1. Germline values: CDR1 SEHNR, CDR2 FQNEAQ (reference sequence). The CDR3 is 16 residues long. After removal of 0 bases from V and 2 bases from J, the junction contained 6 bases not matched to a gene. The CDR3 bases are TGTGCCAGCAGCTTAGCGGGGACAGGTAAAACCTACGAGCAGTACTTC. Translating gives CASSLAGTGKTYEQYF.

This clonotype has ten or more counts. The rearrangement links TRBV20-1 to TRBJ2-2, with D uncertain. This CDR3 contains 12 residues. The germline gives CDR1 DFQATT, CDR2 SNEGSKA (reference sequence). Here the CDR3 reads CRGVAFTGELFF. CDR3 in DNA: TGCAGGGGTGTAGCATTCACCGGGGAGCTGTTTTTT.

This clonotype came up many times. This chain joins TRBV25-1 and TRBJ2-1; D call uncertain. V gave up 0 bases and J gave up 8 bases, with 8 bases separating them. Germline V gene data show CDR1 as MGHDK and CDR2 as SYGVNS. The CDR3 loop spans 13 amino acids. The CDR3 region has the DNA TGTGCCAGCAGTGAATATCAAGGGCATGAGCAGTTCTTC. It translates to CASSEYQGHEQFF.

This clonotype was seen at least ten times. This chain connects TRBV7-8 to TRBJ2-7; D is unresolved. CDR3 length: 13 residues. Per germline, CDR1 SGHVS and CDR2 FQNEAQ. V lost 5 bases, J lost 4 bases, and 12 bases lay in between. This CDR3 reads CASSPETLYEQYF. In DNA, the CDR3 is TGTGCCAGCAGCCCAGAGACCCTTTACGAGCAGTACTTC.

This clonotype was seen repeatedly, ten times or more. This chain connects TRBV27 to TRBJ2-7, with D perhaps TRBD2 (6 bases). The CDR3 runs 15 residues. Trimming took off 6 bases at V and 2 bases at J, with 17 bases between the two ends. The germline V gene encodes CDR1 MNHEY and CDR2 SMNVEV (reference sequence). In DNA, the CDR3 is TGTGCCAGCAGCCAACTCCGGGACTCCCCCTACGAGCAGTACTTC. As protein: CASSQLRDSPYEQYF.

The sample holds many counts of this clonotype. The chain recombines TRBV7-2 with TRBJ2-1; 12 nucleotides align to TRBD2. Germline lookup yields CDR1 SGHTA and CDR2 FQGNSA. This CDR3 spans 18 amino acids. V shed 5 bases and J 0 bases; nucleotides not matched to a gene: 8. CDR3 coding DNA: TGTGCCAGCAGCGTCGGGACTAGCGGGTTGAGCTCCTACAATGAGCAGTTCTTC. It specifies CASSVGTSGLSSYNEQFF.

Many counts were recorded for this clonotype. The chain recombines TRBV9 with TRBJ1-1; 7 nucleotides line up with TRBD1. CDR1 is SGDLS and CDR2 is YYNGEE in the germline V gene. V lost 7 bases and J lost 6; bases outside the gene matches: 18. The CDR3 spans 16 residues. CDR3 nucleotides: TGTGCCAGCTCGGAGGGGAGGACAGGAAAGAGCGCTGAAGCTTTCTTT. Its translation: CASSEGRTGKSAEAFF.

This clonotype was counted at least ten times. CDR3 sequence reads: CASSQQGTPQETQYF. The CDR3 DNA reads as TGTGCCAGCAGCCAACAGGGGACGCCACAAGAGACCCAGTACTTC. The chain employs TRBV3-1 and TRBJ2-5, with D perhaps TRBD1 (6 bases). Trimming stripped 2 bases from V and 2 bases from J, with 12 bases between. CDR3 size: 15 residues. Germline CDR1 is LGHDT and CDR2 is YNNKEL (reference sequence).

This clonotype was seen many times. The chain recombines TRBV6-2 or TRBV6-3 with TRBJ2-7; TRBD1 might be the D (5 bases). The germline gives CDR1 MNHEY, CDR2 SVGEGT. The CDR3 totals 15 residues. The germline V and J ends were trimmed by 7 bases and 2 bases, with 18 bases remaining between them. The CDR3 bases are TGTGCCAGCACCGAAAATTACGACAGAGCCTACGAGCAGTACTTC. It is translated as CASTENYDRAYEQYF.

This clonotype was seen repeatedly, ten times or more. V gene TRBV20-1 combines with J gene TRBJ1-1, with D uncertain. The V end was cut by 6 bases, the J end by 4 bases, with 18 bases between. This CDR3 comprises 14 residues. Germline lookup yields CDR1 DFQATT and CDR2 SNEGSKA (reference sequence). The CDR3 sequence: CSAAGSPFGTEAFF. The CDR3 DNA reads TGCAGTGCAGCCGGGAGTCCGTTCGGCACTGAAGCTTTCTTT.

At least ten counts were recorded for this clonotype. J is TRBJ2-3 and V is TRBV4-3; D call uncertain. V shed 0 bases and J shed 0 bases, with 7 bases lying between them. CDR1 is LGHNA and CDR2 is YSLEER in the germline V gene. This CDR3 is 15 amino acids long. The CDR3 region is CASSQDPASTDTQYF. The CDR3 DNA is TGCGCCAGCAGCCAAGATCCGGCTAGCACAGATACGCAGTATTTT.

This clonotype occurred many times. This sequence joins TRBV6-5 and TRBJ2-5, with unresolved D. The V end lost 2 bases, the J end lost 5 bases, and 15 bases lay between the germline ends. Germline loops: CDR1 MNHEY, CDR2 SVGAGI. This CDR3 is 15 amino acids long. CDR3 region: CASSYMGAEDETQYF. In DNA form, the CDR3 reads TGTGCCAGCAGTTACATGGGCGCCGAGGACGAGACCCAGTACTTC.

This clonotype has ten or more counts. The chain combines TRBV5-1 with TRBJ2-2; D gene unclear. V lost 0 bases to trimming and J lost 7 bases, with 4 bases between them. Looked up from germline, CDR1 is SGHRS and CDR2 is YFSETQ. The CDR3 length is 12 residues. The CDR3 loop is CASSLGGGELFF. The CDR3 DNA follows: TGCGCCAGCAGCTTGGGCGGCGGGGAGCTGTTTTTT.

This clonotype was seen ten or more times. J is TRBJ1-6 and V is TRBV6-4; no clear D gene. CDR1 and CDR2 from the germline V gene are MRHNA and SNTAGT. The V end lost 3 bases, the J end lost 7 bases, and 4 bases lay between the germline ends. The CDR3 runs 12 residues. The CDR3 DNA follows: TGTGCCAGCAGTGATGGGAATTCACCCCTCCACTTT. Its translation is CASSDGNSPLHF.

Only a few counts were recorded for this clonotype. This chain's CDR3 is CASRSVGTGELFF. The CDR3 DNA follows: TGTGCCAGCAGGTCGGTGGGGACCGGGGAGCTGTTTTTT. The V and J genes are TRBV5-8 and TRBJ2-2, with D hard to call. The CDR3 length is 13 residues. The germline V gene encodes CDR1 SGHTS and CDR2 YDEGEE. V lost 5 bases, J lost 5 bases, and 10 bases lay in between.

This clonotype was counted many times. DNA of the CDR3: TGTGCCAGCAGCGTAAACCCCTCTAGCGGGAGGGCCCCCCGGGGTTCCACCGGGGAGCTGTTTTTT. This translates into CASSVNPSSGRAPRGSTGELFF. The V call is TRBV9, the J call TRBJ2-2; the match to TRBD2 covers 12 bases. Germline trimming cut 1 base from V and 4 bases from J; bases unmatched to any gene: 20. The CDR3 has 22 residues. Germline V gene data show CDR1 as SGDLS and CDR2 as YYNGEE.

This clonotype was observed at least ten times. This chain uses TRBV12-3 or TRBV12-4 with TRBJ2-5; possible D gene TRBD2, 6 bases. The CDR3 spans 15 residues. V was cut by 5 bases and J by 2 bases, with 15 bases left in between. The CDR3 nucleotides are TGTGCCAGCAGTCCAACCGGGACTCTTCAAGAGACCCAGTACTTC. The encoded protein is CASSPTGTLQETQYF.

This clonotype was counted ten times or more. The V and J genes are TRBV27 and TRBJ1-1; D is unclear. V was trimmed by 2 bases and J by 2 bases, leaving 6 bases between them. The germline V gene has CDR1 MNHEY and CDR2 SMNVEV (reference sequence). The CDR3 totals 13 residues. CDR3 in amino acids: CASSLQANTEAFF. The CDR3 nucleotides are TGTGCCAGCAGTTTACAGGCTAACACTGAAGCTTTCTTT.

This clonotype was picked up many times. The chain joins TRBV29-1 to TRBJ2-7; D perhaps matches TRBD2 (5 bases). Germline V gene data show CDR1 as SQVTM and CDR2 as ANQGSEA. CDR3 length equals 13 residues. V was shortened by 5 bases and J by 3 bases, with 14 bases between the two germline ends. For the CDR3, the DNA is TGCAGCGTTACAACCCAACTAGACTACGAGCAGTACTTC. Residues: CSVTTQLDYEQYF.

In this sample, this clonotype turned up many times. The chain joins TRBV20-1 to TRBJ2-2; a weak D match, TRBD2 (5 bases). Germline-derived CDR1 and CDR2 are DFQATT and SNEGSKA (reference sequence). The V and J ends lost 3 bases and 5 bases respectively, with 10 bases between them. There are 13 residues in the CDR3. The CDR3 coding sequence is TGCAGTGCTAGGAGCGGACGAACCGGGGAGCTGTTTTTT. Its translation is CSARSGRTGELFF.

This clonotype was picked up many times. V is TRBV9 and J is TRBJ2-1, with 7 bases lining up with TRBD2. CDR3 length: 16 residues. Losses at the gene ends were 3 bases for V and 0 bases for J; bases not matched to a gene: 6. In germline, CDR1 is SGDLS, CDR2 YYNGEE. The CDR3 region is CASSDPRGSSYNEQFF. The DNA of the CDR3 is TGTGCCAGCAGCGACCCTCGCGGGAGCTCCTACAATGAGCAGTTCTTC.

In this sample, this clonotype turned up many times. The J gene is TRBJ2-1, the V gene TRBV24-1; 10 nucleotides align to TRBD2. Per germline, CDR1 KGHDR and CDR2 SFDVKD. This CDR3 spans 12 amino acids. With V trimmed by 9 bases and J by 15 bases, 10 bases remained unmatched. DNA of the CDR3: TGTGCCACCGCGGCTAGCGGGAGATTTCTGTTCTTC. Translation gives CATAASGRFLFF.

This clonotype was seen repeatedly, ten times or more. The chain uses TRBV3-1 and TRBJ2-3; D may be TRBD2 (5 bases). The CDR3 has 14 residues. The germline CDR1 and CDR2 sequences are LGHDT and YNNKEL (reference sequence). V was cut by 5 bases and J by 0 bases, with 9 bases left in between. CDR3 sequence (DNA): TGTGCCAGCAGCTCTCGGACTAGCACAGATACGCAGTATTTT. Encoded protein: CASSSRTSTDTQYF.